The entry below describes one T cell receptor beta chain. This entry is derived from a study of T cells in Graves' hyperthyroidism and ophthalmopathy. CDR3 length: 16 amino acids. J lost 7 bases, V lost 4 bases, and 15 bases had no gene match. Looked up from germline, CDR1 is SEHNR and CDR2 is FQNEAQ (reference sequence). RNA transcripts served as the template for amplifying TCR beta CDR3 regions. With the HTBI primer set, the TCR CDR3 went through a first round of RT-PCR. TCRdb reanalysed the multiplex PCR reads using MiXCR and keeps one entry per CDR3 protein. The data hold roughly 570,000 distinct CDR3 sequences, with just over 45% observed a single time.

This chain joins TRBV7-9 and TRBJ2-7; 8 bases line up with TRBD2. The source material was peripheral blood or thyroid tissue (not recorded which). The sequence derives from a woman aged 18-30 years with Graves' hyperthyroidism. CDR3 protein: CASSSVAGSSYNEQYF. DNA for the CDR3: TGTGCCAGCAGCTCTGTAGCGGGGAGCTCCTACAATGAGCAGTACTTC.